The 19 T cell receptor beta chains presented below share a single source sample, sequenced in a study of CD8 T cells in ankylosing spondylitis. In TCRdb, the 5' RACE reads were re-called with MiXCR into one record per CDR3 protein. The sample comprises 350,000 to 550,000 distinct CDR3 sequences, 25% to 30% of which are singletons, and 0.75% to 0.9% rests with the top ten. General study points: A TCR beta motif of several highly homologous variants appeared characteristic of ankylosing spondylitis blood.

No cognate antigen is known for these TCRs. The material sequenced was blood, either unsorted or a sorted T cell fraction (not recorded which). The receptors derive from a male donor with ankylosing spondylitis.

The genes are TRBV4-2 and TRBJ2-1; D is perhaps TRBD2 (6 bases). Germline-derived CDR1 and CDR2 are LGHNA and YNFKEQ. The CDR3 has 16 amino acids. Trimming removed 4 bases from V and 8 bases from J, with 21 bases in between. Here the CDR3 DNA reads TGTGCCAGCAGCCTTCTGGGTCCGAGACTAGGGGATGAGCAGTTCTTC. Translated: CASSLLGPRLGDEQFF.

This chain links TRBV3-1 with TRBJ2-1, with D possibly being TRBD2 (6 bases). CDR1 is LGHDT, CDR2 YNNKEL, per germline (reference sequence). This CDR3 comprises 15 residues. The V and J ends lost 0 bases and 7 bases respectively, with 13 bases between them. The CDR3 protein is CASSQDLRGSNEQFF. In nucleotides, the CDR3 is TGTGCCAGCAGCCAAGATTTGCGGGGTTCAAATGAGCAGTTCTTC.

V gene TRBV30 combines with J gene TRBJ2-2; D is perhaps TRBD1 (7 bases). The CDR3 extends over 14 amino acids. Germline V gene sequence: CDR1 GTSNPN, CDR2 SVGIG (reference sequence). Trimming took 5 bases from V and 3 from J, leaving 13 bases between them. The CDR3 region is CAWAGQRDTGELFF. The CDR3 coding sequence is TGTGCCTGGGCGGGACAGCGAGACACCGGGGAGCTGTTTTTT.

This clonotype was counted a few times. CDR3 sequence (DNA): TGCGCCAGCAGTGAGAATATCGGCACTGAAGCTTTCTTT. It encodes CASSENIGTEAFF. The chain couples TRBV10-1 to TRBJ1-1; D is unclear. Trimming left V 2 bases short and J 4 bases short, with 8 bases between. The CDR3 is 13 residues long. Germline values: CDR1 WNHNN, CDR2 SYGVQD (reference sequence).

The chain joins TRBV20-1 to TRBJ1-5, with D possibly matching TRBD1 (6 bases). Trimming pared 7 bases from V and 9 bases from J, leaving 19 bases between. This CDR3 has 13 amino acids. CDR1 is DFQATT, CDR2 SNEGSKA, per germline (reference sequence). This CDR3 is CSVHRGGEGPQHF. The CDR3 region has the DNA TGCAGTGTTCATAGGGGGGGGGAGGGGCCCCAGCATTTT.

This clonotype turned up a few times. This chain's CDR3 is CASSQDWDAYYEQYF. As DNA, the CDR3 is TGTGCCAGCAGCCAAGATTGGGACGCTTACTACGAGCAGTACTTC. The gene calls are TRBV3-1 and TRBJ2-7, with D tentatively TRBD1 or TRBD2 (5 bases each). This CDR3 region has 15 residues. The V and J ends lost 0 bases and 3 bases respectively, with 12 bases between them. From germline, CDR1 is LGHDT and CDR2 YNNKEL (reference sequence).

This clonotype has a count of ten or more. The V gene is TRBV29-1, the J gene TRBJ2-1; 14 bases line up with TRBD2. Germline CDR1 reads SQVTM; CDR2 reads ANQGSEA. V shed 6 bases and J 10 bases; nucleotides not matched to a gene: 11. The CDR3 extends over 15 amino acids. As DNA, the CDR3 is TGCAGCGTGGCCCCGACTAGCGGGAGGGCCAGGGAGCAGTTCTTC. The encoded protein is CSVAPTSGRAREQFF.

The gene calls are TRBV12-3 or TRBV12-4 and TRBJ2-1; D possibly corresponds to TRBD1 (5 bases). V gave up 6 bases and J gave up 3 bases, with 6 bases separating them. The CDR3 runs to 12 residues. In nucleotides, the CDR3 is TGTGCCAGCAGGGACATCTACAATGAGCAGTTCTTC. Translation gives CASRDIYNEQFF.

In its sample, this clonotype was seen a few times. The CDR3 DNA follows: TGTGCCAGCAGGATCGGGGCCGATCAGCCCCAGCATTTT. Translation: CASRIGADQPQHF. This rearrangement joins TRBV12-3 or TRBV12-4 to TRBJ1-5, with a possible D match to TRBD1 (5 bases). The CDR3 is 13 residues long. Trimming stripped 6 bases from V and 5 bases from J, with 11 bases between.

This clonotype was detected only a few times. The J gene is TRBJ1-2, the V gene TRBV18, with 8 bases lining up with TRBD1. Germline V lookup: CDR1 KGHSH, CDR2 LQKENI. The CDR3 has 12 amino acids. V was pared by 4 bases and J by 8 bases, with 3 bases of the junction left unmatched. CDR3 region: CASSRGQGGYTF. The CDR3 region has the DNA TGTGCCAGCTCACGTGGACAGGGAGGCTACACCTTC.

The chain joins TRBV7-6 to TRBJ2-3, with D possibly being TRBD1 (7 bases). CDR1 and CDR2 (germline): SGHVS, FNYEAQ. The CDR3 spans 14 residues. V gave up 5 bases and J gave up 6 bases, with 15 bases separating them. The CDR3: CASSPQGGVDTQYF. The CDR3 DNA reads as TGTGCCAGCAGCCCCCAGGGGGGAGTGGATACGCAGTATTTT.

The CDR3 reads CASSRDREVTQYF. The CDR3 DNA reads TGTGCCAGCAGCCGCGACAGGGAAGTGACCCAGTACTTC. The V gene is TRBV7-8, the J gene TRBJ2-5; TRBD1 aligns across 7 bases. Germline CDR1 is SGHVS and CDR2 is FQNEAQ. V dropped 5 bases and J dropped 7; count of bases not matched to a gene: 7. This CDR3 comprises 13 residues.

This clonotype was seen a handful of times. The chain uses TRBV10-3 and TRBJ2-6; possibly TRBD2 for D (7 bases). In germline, CDR1 is ENHRY, CDR2 SYGVKD. This CDR3 is 16 amino acids long. With 6 bases removed from V and 0 bases from J, the gap between germline ends came to 12 bases. The CDR3 spells CAISQGGGSGANVLTF. The DNA of the CDR3 is TGTGCCATCAGCCAGGGAGGGGGCTCTGGGGCCAACGTCCTGACTTTC.

The chain is built from TRBV20-1 and TRBJ2-7; D may be TRBD1 (5 bases). Trimming removed 3 bases from V and 1 base from J, with 10 bases in between. Germline CDR1 reads DFQATT; CDR2 reads SNEGSKA (reference sequence). CDR3 length: 13 amino acids. CDR3 loop: CSASRALSYEQYF. Here the CDR3 DNA reads TGCAGTGCTAGCAGGGCCTTATCCTACGAGCAGTACTTC.

The chain carries TRBV30 and TRBJ2-7; tentative D call: TRBD2 (5 bases). The germline CDR1 and CDR2 sequences are GTSNPN and SVGIG (reference sequence). Trimming shortened V by 0 bases and J by 2 bases, and 11 bases separated the two germline ends. The CDR3 length is 14 residues. The CDR3 nucleotides are TGTGCCTGGAGTGTAGGCGAGGGTCCCTACGAGCAGTACTTC. Its translation is CAWSVGEGPYEQYF.

CDR3 in DNA: TGTGCCAGCAGCCAAGGCCCGCTTCGCGGGAGAACGATCGAGCAGTACGTC. Its translation: CASSQGPLRGRTIEQYV. This chain connects TRBV3-1 to TRBJ2-7, with 7 bases fitting TRBD2. V lost 1 base and J lost 6; bases outside the gene matches: 15. CDR1 LGHDT and CDR2 YNNKEL come from the germline V gene (reference sequence). This CDR3 is 17 amino acids long.

The chain links TRBV20-1 to TRBJ2-1; 9 bases line up with TRBD2. The germline V gene encodes CDR1 DFQATT and CDR2 SNEGSKA (reference sequence). There are 15 residues in the CDR3. V was clipped by 5 bases and J by 3 bases; unmatched bases: 8. CDR3 nucleotides: TGCAGTGCTCTAACCGGGACTAGCATCTACAATGAGCAGTTCTTC. Protein product: CSALTGTSIYNEQFF.

V gene TRBV25-1 combines with J gene TRBJ1-6, with no clear D. V was pared by 1 base and J by 8 bases, with 6 bases between. Germline CDR1 MGHDK, CDR2 SYGVNS. This CDR3 has 13 amino acids. The CDR3 DNA reads as TGTGCCAGCAGTGAATCGGGCGATTCACCCCTCCACTTT. Translating it yields CASSESGDSPLHF.

This rearrangement joins TRBV3-1 to TRBJ2-1, with D tentatively TRBD2 (6 bases). Germline V gene lookup returns CDR1 LGHDT and CDR2 YNNKEL (reference sequence). The CDR3 covers 15 residues. V was cut by 5 bases and J by 10 bases, with 21 bases left in between. Written as DNA, the CDR3 is TGTGCCAGCAGCGATTTCCAGGGAGGTGGCTGGGAGCAGTTCTTC. Its translation is CASSDFQGGGWEQFF.